The sequence of this T cell receptor beta chain was determined in a study of blood T cell repertoires in COVID-19. For the study at large: The cDNA or gDNA used as material had been derived from T cells, B-cell-depleted T cells, or PBMCs.

Profiling relied on immunoSEQ multiplex PCR, and the TCRdb table lists in-frame clones only, not all of them. The sample consists of some 42,000 clones, around 73% of them appearing once. Looked up from germline, CDR1 is MDHEN and CDR2 is SYDVKM. CDR3 length: 15 amino acids. The V end lost 5 bases, the J end lost 3 bases, and 14 bases lay between the germline ends. The chain is built from TRBV28 and TRBJ1-5; no reliable D call. The sequenced sample was peripheral blood. The receptor's source is a woman in her seventies with acute or convalescent COVID-19. CDR3 DNA sequence: TGTGCCAGCAGTCCCTTTAGAGGGTTCAATCAGCCCCAGCATTTT. It specifies CASSPFRGFNQPQHF.